The 2 T cell receptor beta chains reported below all come from one sample, sequenced in a study of blood T cell repertoires in COVID-19. Profiled with immunoSEQ multiplex PCR; TCRdb holds only in-frame clones, not every one. The table records roughly 110,000 clones, 80% to 90% of them present only once. The specimen sequenced was peripheral blood. These receptor sequences come from a middle-aged man with acute or convalescent COVID-19.

This clone was picked up one time. This chain's CDR3 is CASSHPGQAQETQYF. The CDR3 DNA follows: TGTGCCAGCAGCCACCCGGGACAGGCCCAAGAGACCCAGTACTTC. The rearrangement joins TRBV11-1 to TRBJ2-5, with 8 bases aligning to TRBD1. The V and J ends lost 5 bases and 1 base, in that order; junction bases with no gene match: 6. Germline values: CDR1 SGHAT, CDR2 FQDESV (reference sequence). This CDR3 comprises 15 residues.

The chain links TRBV18 to TRBJ1-4; D may be TRBD1 (6 bases). CDR1 KGHSH and CDR2 LQKENI come from the germline V gene. The CDR3 runs 16 residues. V was clipped by 3 bases and J by 7 bases, with 18 bases between them. In nucleotides, the CDR3 is TGTGCCAGCTCACCCAGCAGCACAGGGTCGGCTGAAAAACTGTTTTTT. This encodes CASSPSSTGSAEKLFF.